This T cell receptor beta chain was sequenced during a study of spatial heterogeneity in lung cancer (dated by TCRdb to between 2017 and 2020). About the investigation overall: Beta-chain transcripts were consistently detected in greater numbers than alpha-chain transcripts, which likely reflects a higher abundance of beta-chain transcripts. Nonsynonymous mutation counts, determined by whole-exome sequencing of tumor tissue, were related to TCR repertoire features. In the raw uncorrected reads, each unique combination of TCR and UMI appeared on average more than ten times. A strong correlation was found between TCR transcript counts in tumor regions and a T cell transcriptional module score from matched bulk RNA-seq. TCR alpha and beta repertoires were quantitatively compared across multiple tumor regions, matched nontumor lung and blood in non-small cell lung cancer. Both alpha and beta chains were TCR-sequenced in samples taken at surgery, namely 220 tumor regions, 62 to 65 matched nontumor lung samples and about 54 PBMC samples. Paper-wide results and their limitations: Estimated TCR-seq coverage of tumor T cells was only about 6.5% for alpha chains and about 12% for beta chains. Additional single-cell paired TCR alpha and beta sequencing was considered necessary to confirm, at a functional level, the hypothesis that regional TCRs recognize regional mutations. The count of ubiquitous expanded TCRs correlated with the count of ubiquitous nonsynonymous mutations, and the count of regional expanded TCRs correlated with the count of regional nonsynonymous mutations. A correlation was observed between the number of expanded intratumoral alpha and beta TCRs and the tumor nonsynonymous mutation count.

The sample's time point, from its label and the paper: sample taken at primary tumor resection. Donors were 65 to 85 patients with early-stage, untreated non-small cell lung cancer from the lung TRACERx cohort. For TCR sequencing, whole RNA was extracted from tumor and nontumor lung tissue, or from cryopreserved PBMC samples, and no cell sorting was done. Only patients with enough RNA available from two or more tumor regions were chosen for TCR sequencing. Tumor and adjacent nontumor lung specimens were reviewed by a lung pathologist before selection. Receptor amplification or capture employed 5' RACE. The reads were generated on a NextSeq 500. In the TCR library protocol, a unique molecular identifier was attached to each TCR cDNA molecule so that PCR and sequencing errors could be corrected. As for the authors' bioinformatics: TCR identification, UMI-based error correction and CDR3 extraction were all carried out with Decombinator tools. Expanded TCRs were defined as those above a frequency of 2 per 1,000, corresponding to the top 1% of the tumor frequency distribution. Expanded tumor TCRs statistically deemed absent (corrected P<0.05) from at least one tumor region were classed as regional, and all other expanded tumor TCRs were classed as ubiquitous. Renyi diversity was computed with the R vegan package after each repertoire had been subsampled 100 times to 5,000 TCRs. To build CDR3 similarity networks, amino acid triplet string-kernel similarity was used, and CDR3s were connected when their pairwise similarity was above 0.82. TCRdb handled the public reads itself, with Q25 trimming in fastp and clone calling in MiXCR, and kept productive beta chains. CDR3 protein sequences are deduplicated, and each keeps its most common genes and DNA. V and J calls and clone size were set by TCRdb, not the authors. The sample table contains about 30,000 distinct CDR3 sequences; only one count was recorded for under 8.5% of them. The top ten clonotypes cover around 25% of the sample.

This clonotype came up a few times. The specificity of this receptor is unknown. Base qualities are not provided; no much larger clone lies one nucleotide away. The CDR3 measures 13 amino acids from cysteine to phenylalanine. Only CDR3 DNA is held: 39 bases, read in frame from base 1. V drops 8 bases and J drops 2 bases, leaving 12 bases in between. The material was lung tumor tissue, obtained at surgery. The source of this sequence is a male donor with early-stage non-small cell lung cancer. Recombination joined TRBV23-1 with TRBJ2-5; perhaps TRBD1 is the D gene, with 6 bases matching. TRBV23-1 is designated an ORF whose function remains uncertain. The encoded CDR3 is CASARTAQETQYF. The nucleotide sequence reads TGCGCCAGCGCCCGGACAGCTCAAGAGACCCAGTACTTC.